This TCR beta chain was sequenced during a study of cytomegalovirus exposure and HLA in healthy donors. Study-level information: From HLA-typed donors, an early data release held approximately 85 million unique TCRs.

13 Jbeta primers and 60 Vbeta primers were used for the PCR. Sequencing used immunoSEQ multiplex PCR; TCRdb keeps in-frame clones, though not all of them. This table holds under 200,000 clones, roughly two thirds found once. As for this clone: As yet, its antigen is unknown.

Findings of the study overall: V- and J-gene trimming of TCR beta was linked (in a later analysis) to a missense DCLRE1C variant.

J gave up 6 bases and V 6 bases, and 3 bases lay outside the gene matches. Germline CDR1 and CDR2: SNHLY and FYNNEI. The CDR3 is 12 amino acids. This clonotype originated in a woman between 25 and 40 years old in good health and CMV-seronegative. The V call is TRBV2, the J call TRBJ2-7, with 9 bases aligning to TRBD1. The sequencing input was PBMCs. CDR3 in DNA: TGTGCCAGCAGAACAGGGGGCCTCGAGCAGTACTTC. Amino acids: CASRTGGLEQYF.